The present T cell receptor (beta chain) was sequenced within a study of metastatic and nonmetastatic thyroid tumors. Study-level background: Repertoires of blood and of tissue (tumor or nodule) from malignant and benign thyroid patients were compared.

The CDR3 totals 15 residues. Trimming shortened V by 2 bases and J by 0 bases, and 11 bases separated the two germline ends. CDR1 and CDR2 from the germline V gene are MDHEN and SYDVKM. TCRdb re-called the PCR reads via MiXCR. The sample yields tens of thousands of clones, 33% seen once. None of the patients had undergone any treatment ahead of thyroid surgery. The gene calls are TRBV28 and TRBJ2-7, with D possibly TRBD1 on 6 matching bases. Sequences were obtained from tumor tissue. This receptor was identified in a female donor with papillary thyroid cancer or a benign thyroid nodule (not recorded which). Some clones in this sample may be carry-over from other donors' samples. CDR3 protein: CASSLPRTVSYEQYF. The DNA of the CDR3 is TGTGCCAGCAGTTTACCGAGGACAGTCTCCTACGAGCAGTACTTC.